What follows describes a single T cell receptor (beta chain). The antigen is unknown. Germline V CDR1 and CDR2: SQVTM, ANQGSEA. V lost 6 bases, J lost 1 base, and 15 bases stayed unmatched. This CDR3 region has 16 residues. The source of the sample is a study of long-term antiretroviral therapy in people with HIV. Study outcomes and limitations: HIV repertoires spanned narrower CDR3 length ranges than controls.

It was version v3.0 of the immunoSEQ assay that was run at survey level. This table comes from immunoSEQ multiplex PCR, and its TCRdb copy is limited to in-frame clones, with some not included. The table includes roughly 21,000 clones, approximately 78% detected once. Cryopreserved PBMC, at roughly 0.95-11 million per sample, were present before DNA extraction. Here the sequenced sample was unsorted PBMCs, taken 0.2 years after starting antiretroviral therapy. V usage is TRBV29-1 and J usage is TRBJ2-7, with 7 positions matching TRBD1. This clonotype was sampled from a woman aged 25 to 45 with HIV. CDR3 residues: CSVYDRVRTLSYEQYF. The CDR3 nucleotides read TGCAGCGTCTACGACAGGGTTAGGACTCTATCCTACGAGCAGTACTTC.